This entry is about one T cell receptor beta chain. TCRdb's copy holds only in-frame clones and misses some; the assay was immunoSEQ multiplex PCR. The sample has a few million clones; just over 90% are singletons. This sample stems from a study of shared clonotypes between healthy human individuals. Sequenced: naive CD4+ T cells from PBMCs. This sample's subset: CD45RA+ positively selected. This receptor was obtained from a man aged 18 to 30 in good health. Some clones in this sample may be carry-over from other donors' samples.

CDR3 sequence: CASSFTSQGRLSYNEQFF. In DNA, the CDR3 is TGTGCCAGCAGCTTTACGTCCCAAGGTAGACTCTCCTACAATGAGCAGTTCTTC. This chain uses TRBV11-2 with TRBJ2-1; no firm D call. There are 18 residues in the CDR3. Germline lookup yields CDR1 SGHAT and CDR2 FQNNGV. The V end lost 3 bases, the J end lost 0 bases, and 18 bases lay between the germline ends.